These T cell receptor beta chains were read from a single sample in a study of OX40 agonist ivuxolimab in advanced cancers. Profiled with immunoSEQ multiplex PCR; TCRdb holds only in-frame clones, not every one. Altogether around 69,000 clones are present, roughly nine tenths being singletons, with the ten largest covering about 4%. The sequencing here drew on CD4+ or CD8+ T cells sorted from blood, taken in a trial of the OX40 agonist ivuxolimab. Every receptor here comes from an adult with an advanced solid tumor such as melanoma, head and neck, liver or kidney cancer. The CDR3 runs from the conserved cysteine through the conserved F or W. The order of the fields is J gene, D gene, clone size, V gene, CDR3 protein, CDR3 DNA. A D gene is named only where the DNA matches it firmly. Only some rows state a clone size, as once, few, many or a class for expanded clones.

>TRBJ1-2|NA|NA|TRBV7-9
CASSLGGDRSYTF
TGTGCCAGCAGCTTAGGGGGGGATCGGAGCTACACCTTC
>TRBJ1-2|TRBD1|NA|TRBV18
CASSQDRTGYGYTF
TGTGCCAGCTCACAGGACCGGACAGGCTATGGCTACACCTTC
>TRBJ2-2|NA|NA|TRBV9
CASSPGTLGAGELFF
TGTGCCAGCAGCCCGGGGACCCTCGGGGCCGGGGAGCTGTTTTTT
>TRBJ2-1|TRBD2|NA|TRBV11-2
CASSSTGTSGPHNEQFF
TGTGCCAGCAGCTCTACGGGGACTAGCGGGCCACACAATGAGCAGTTCTTC
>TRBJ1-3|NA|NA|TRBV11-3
CASSPPWRGSPGNTIYF
TGTGCCAGCAGCCCCCCTTGGCGGGGCTCCCCTGGAAACACCATATATTTT
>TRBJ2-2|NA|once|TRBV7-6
CASSPGLSWNTGELFF
TGTGCCAGCAGCCCGGGACTTTCTTGGAACACCGGGGAGCTGTTTTTT
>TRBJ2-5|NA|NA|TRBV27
CASSLQGQETQYF
TGTGCCAGCAGTTTACAGGGGCAAGAGACCCAGTACTTC
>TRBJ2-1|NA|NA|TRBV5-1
CASSLLENSEQFF
TGCGCCAGCAGCTTGCTAGAGAATAGTGAGCAGTTCTTC
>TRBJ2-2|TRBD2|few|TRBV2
CASTSGLAGANTGELFF
TGTGCCAGCACCTCGGGACTAGCGGGAGCGAACACCGGGGAGCTGTTTTTT
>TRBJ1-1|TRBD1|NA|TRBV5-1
CASSEQGMNTEAFF
TGCGCCAGCAGCGAACAGGGGATGAACACTGAAGCTTTCTTT
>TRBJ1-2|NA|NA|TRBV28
CASSFQASNGYTF
TGTGCCAGCAGTTTCCAGGCCAGTAATGGCTACACCTTC
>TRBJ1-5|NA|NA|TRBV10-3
CAISEQAQDSNQPQHF
TGTGCCATCAGTGAGCAGGCGCAGGATAGCAATCAGCCCCAGCATTTT
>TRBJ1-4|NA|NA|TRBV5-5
CASSLTGSNEKLFF
TGTGCCAGCAGCCTGACGGGCAGTAATGAAAAACTGTTTTTT
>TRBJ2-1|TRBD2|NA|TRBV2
CASSERASGAYNEQFF
TGTGCCAGCAGTGAAAGGGCTAGCGGGGCGTACAATGAGCAGTTCTTC
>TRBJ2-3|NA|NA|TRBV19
CASSIREGGTDTQYF
TGTGCCAGTAGTATCCGCGAGGGCGGCACAGATACGCAGTATTTT